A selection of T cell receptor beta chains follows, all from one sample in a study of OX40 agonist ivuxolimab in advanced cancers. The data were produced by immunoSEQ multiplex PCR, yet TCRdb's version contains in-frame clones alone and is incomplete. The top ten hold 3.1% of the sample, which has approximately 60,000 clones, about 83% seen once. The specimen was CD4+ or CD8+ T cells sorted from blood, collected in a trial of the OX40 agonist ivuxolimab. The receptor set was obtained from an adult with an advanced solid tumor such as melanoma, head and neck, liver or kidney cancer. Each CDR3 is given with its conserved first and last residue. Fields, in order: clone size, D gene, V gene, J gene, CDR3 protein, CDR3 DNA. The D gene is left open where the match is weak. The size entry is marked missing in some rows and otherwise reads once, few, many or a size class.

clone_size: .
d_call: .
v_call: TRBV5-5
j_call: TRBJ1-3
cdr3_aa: CASSLPGSGNTIYF
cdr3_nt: TGTGCCAGCAGCTTACCAGGGTCTGGAAACACCATATATTTT

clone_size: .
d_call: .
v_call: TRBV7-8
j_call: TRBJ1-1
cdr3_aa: CASSLQDARGTEAFF
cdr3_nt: TGTGCCAGCAGCTTGCAGGACGCCCGAGGGACTGAAGCTTTCTTT

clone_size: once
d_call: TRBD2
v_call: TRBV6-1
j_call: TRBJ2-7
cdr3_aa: CASYGEGHKYEQYF
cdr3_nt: TGTGCCAGCTATGGGGAGGGCCATAAATACGAGCAGTACTTC

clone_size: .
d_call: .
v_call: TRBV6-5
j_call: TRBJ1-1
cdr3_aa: CASSESRGNTAAFF
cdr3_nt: TGTGCCAGCAGTGAATCTAGGGGGAACACGGCAGCTTTCTTT

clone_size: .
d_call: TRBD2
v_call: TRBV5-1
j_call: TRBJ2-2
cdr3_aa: CASSSPPGLAGGSNTGELFF
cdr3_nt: TGCGCCAGCAGCTCACCACCGGGACTAGCGGGAGGGTCGAACACCGGGGAGCTGTTTTTT

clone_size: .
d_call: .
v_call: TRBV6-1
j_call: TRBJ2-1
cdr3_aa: CASSERFWDNEQFF
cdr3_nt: TGTGCCAGCAGTGAACGGTTTTGGGACAATGAGCAGTTCTTC

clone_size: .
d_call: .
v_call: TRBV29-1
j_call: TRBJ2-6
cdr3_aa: CSVDRGGSGANVLTF
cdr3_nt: TGCAGCGTTGACAGGGGGGGCTCTGGGGCCAACGTCCTGACTTTC

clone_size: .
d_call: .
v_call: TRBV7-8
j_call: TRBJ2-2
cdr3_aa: CASSLWQQGPAGELFF
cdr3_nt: TGTGCCAGCAGCTTATGGCAACAGGGACCGGCCGGGGAGCTGTTTTTT

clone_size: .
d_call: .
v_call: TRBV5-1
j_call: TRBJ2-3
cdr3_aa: CASSPLIPVADTQYF
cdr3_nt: TGCGCCAGCAGCCCCTTGATACCGGTTGCAGATACGCAGTATTTT

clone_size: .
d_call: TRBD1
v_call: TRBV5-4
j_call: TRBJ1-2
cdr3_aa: CASSLQGITRGYTF
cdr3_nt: TGTGCCAGCAGCCTACAGGGGATAACGCGAGGCTACACCTTC

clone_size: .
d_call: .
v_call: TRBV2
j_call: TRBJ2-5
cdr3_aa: CASSAKETQYF
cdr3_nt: TGTGCCAGCAGTGCCAAAGAGACCCAGTACTTC

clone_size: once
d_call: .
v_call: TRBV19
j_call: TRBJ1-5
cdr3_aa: CAGGNAQKEFQPQHF
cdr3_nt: TGTGCCGGAGGGAATGCCCAGAAGGAGTTTCAGCCCCAGCATTTT

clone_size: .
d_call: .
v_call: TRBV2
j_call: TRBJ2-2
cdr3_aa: CASSAGRNTGELFF
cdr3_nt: TGTGCCAGCAGTGCGGGTAGGAACACCGGGGAGCTGTTTTTT

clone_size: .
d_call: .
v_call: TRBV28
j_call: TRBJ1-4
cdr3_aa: CASRGDKEKLFF
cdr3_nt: TGTGCCAGCAGGGGGGACAAGGAAAAACTGTTTTTT

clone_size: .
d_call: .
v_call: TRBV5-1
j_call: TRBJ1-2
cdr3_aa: CASSLVSREGPGGGYTF
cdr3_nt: TGCGCCAGCAGCTTGGTGAGCAGGGAAGGGCCTGGTGGTGGCTACACCTTC

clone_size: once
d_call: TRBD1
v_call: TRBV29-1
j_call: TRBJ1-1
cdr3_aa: CSVAGQGGTEAFF
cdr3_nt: TGCAGCGTTGCAGGACAGGGGGGCACTGAAGCTTTCTTT

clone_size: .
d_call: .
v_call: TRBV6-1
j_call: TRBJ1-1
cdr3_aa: CASREGRAEAFF
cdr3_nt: TGTGCCAGCAGAGAAGGACGCGCTGAAGCTTTCTTT

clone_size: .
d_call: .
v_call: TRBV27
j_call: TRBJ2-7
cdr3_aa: CASSSGFPYEQYF
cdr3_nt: TGTGCCAGCAGTTCCGGGTTTCCCTACGAGCAGTACTTC

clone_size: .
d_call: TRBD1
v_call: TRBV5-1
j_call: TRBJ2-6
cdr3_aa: CASSPTGAGANVLTF
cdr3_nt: TGCGCCAGCAGCCCGACAGGGGCTGGGGCCAACGTCCTGACTTTC

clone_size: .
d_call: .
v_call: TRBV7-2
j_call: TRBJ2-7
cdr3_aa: CASSFGQIYEQYF
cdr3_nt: TGTGCCAGCAGCTTTGGGCAGATCTACGAGCAGTACTTC

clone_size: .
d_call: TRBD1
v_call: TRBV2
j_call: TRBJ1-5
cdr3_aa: CASSQTGFNQPQHF
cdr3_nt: TGTGCCAGCAGTCAGACAGGGTTCAATCAGCCCCAGCATTTT

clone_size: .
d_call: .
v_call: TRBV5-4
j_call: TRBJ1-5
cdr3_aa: CASSLAPNQPQHF
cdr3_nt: TGTGCCAGCAGCTTGGCCCCGAATCAGCCCCAGCATTTT

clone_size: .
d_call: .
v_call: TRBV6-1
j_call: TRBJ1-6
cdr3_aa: CASRQDWPLHF
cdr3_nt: TGTGCCAGCAGACAGGATTGGCCCCTCCACTTT

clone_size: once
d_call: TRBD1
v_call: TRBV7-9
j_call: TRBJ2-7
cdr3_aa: CASSSLGRDSFYEQYF
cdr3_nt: TGTGCCAGCAGCTCCTTAGGCCGGGACAGCTTCTACGAGCAGTACTTC

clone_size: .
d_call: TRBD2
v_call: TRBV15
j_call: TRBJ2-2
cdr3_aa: CATSRKRFSGQVTGELFF
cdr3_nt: TGTGCCACCAGCAGAAAAAGATTTAGCGGGCAAGTCACCGGGGAGCTGTTTTTT

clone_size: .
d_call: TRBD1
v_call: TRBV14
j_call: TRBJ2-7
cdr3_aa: CASSRPGQGYYEQYF
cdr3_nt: TGTGCCAGCAGCCGACCAGGACAGGGGTACTACGAGCAGTACTTC

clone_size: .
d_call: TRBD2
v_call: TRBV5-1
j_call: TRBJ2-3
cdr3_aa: CASSLGSSGRGTDTQYF
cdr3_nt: TGCGCCAGCAGCTTGGGGTCTAGCGGGAGGGGCACAGATACGCAGTATTTT

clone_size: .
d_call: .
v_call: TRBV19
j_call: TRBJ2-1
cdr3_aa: CASVRSGYNEQFF
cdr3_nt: TGTGCCAGTGTCCGCTCCGGCTACAATGAGCAGTTCTTC

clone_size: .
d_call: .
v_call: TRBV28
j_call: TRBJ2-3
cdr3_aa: CASQSSGTQYF
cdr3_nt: TGTGCCAGTCAGAGTTCGGGTACGCAGTATTTT

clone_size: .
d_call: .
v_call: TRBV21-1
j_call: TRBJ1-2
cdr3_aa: CASSSAGDYGYTF
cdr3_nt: TGTGCCAGCAGCTCAGCCGGTGACTATGGCTACACCTTC

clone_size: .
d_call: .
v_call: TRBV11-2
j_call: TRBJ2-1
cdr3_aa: CASSLEQNEQFF
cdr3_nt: TGTGCCAGCAGCTTAGAACAGAACGAGCAGTTCTTC

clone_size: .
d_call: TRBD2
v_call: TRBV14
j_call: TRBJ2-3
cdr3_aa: CASSQEWRERRGTDTQYF
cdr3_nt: TGTGCCAGCAGCCAAGAATGGCGGGAGAGGAGGGGCACAGATACGCAGTATTTT

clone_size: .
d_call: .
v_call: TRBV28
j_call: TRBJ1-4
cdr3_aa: CASSLRFEKLFF
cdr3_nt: TGTGCCAGCAGTTTGAGGTTTGAAAAACTGTTTTTT

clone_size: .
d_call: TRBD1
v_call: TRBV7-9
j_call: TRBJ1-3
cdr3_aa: CASSLGQGESTIYF
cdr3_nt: TGTGCCAGCAGCTTGGGACAGGGGGAATCCACCATATATTTT

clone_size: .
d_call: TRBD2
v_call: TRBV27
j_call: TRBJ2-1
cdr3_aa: CASSPRTSGRASSYNEQFF
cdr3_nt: TGTGCCAGCAGTCCCCGGACTAGCGGGAGGGCCTCAAGTTACAATGAGCAGTTCTTC

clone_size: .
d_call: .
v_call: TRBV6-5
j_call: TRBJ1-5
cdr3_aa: CASSYSREQPQHF
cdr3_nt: TGTGCCAGCAGTTACTCGAGAGAACAGCCCCAGCATTTT

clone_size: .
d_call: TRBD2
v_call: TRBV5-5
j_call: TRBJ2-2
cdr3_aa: CASQTTGGKNTGELFF
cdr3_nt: TGTGCCAGCCAGACGACCGGGGGGAAGAACACCGGGGAGCTGTTTTTT

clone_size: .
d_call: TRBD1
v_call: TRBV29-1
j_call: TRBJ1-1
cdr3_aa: CTPAVDRGLNTEAFF
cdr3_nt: TGCACCCCGGCAGTAGACAGGGGATTGAACACTGAAGCTTTCTTT

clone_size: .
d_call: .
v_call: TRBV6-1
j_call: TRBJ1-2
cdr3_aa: CASMGGGYGYTF
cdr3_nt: TGTGCCAGCATGGGGGGGGGCTATGGCTACACCTTC

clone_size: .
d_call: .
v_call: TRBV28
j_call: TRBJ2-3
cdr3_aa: CASSLSRVADTQYF
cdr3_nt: TGTGCCAGCAGTTTATCTCGGGTAGCAGATACGCAGTATTTT

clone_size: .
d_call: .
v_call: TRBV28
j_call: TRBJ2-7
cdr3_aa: CASSPIRAGEQYF
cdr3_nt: TGTGCCAGCAGCCCGATTCGAGCTGGAGAGCAGTACTTC

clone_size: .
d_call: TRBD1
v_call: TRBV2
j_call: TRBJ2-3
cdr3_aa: CASRLTGSTDTQYF
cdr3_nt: TGTGCCAGCAGGCTGACAGGGAGCACAGATACGCAGTATTTT